These T cell receptor beta chains were read from a single sample in a study of radiotherapy plus CTLA-4 blockade in lung cancer. Clones were sequenced by immunoSEQ multiplex PCR, and TCRdb holds only the in-frame ones, with some missing. The data show fewer than 40,000 clones, with 70% to 80% seen just once and around 9% held by the top ten. Sequences were derived from peripheral blood, sampled from a patient treated with radiotherapy plus ipilimumab. These receptors were obtained from a human donor with non-small cell lung cancer who had stable disease on radiotherapy plus ipilimumab. Each CDR3 is given with its conserved first and last residue. Each record gives: D gene, V gene, clone size, J gene, CDR3 protein, CDR3 DNA. D genes are given only for firm matches. Where a row states a size, it is once, few, many or the class of an expanded clone; other rows omit it.

TRBD2,TRBV7-6,NA,TRBJ2-1,CASSVPLAGGNNEQFF,TGTGCCAGCAGCGTGCCACTAGCGGGGGGCAACAATGAGCAGTTCTTC
NA,TRBV5-8,few,TRBJ2-2,CASSLVRNTGELFF,TGTGCCAGCAGCTTGGTTCGGAACACCGGGGAGCTGTTTTTT
TRBD2,TRBV6-5,NA,TRBJ2-7,CASSFQTSGRKEYF,TGTGCCAGCAGTTTCCAAACTAGCGGAAGGAAGGAGTACTTC
NA,TRBV19,NA,TRBJ1-1,CASSIRAGGPRNTEAFF,TGTGCCAGTAGTATAAGAGCGGGGGGGCCCCGAAACACTGAAGCTTTCTTT
NA,TRBV6-5,NA,TRBJ1-5,CASKPSPAGQPQHF,TGTGCCAGCAAACCCAGCCCAGCGGGTCAGCCCCAGCATTTT
NA,TRBV4-1,NA,TRBJ2-3,CASSQDDGGRSTDTQYF,TGCGCCAGCAGCCAAGATGACGGGGGCCGAAGCACAGATACGCAGTATTTT
TRBD2,TRBV6-6,once,TRBJ2-1,CASSREAGGRDEQFF,TGTGCCAGCAGCCGAGAGGCGGGGGGGCGGGATGAGCAGTTCTTC
NA,TRBV6-5,once,TRBJ1-6,CASSADLPAGPLHF,TGTGCCAGCAGCGCGGACCTTCCGGCGGGACCCCTCCACTTT
TRBD2,TRBV4-1,NA,TRBJ2-3,CASSQVTSGGGTDTQYF,TGCGCCAGCAGCCAAGTGACTAGCGGGGGAGGGACAGATACGCAGTATTTT
NA,TRBV9,NA,TRBJ1-4,CASSVATRRRTNEKLFF,TGTGCCAGCAGCGTAGCTACTCGGCGCAGGACTAATGAAAAACTGTTTTTT
TRBD1,TRBV6-7,NA,TRBJ1-5,CASSYFPQGANQPQHF,TGTGCCAGCAGTTACTTCCCGCAGGGGGCGAACCAGCCCCAGCATTTT
NA,TRBV5-6,few,TRBJ1-6,CASSSRGYSPLHF,TGTGCCAGCAGCTCACGGGGGTATTCACCCCTCCACTTT
NA,TRBV7-8,once,TRBJ2-7,CASSSEVRDEQYF,TGTGCCAGCAGCTCCGAGGTTCGGGACGAGCAGTACTTC
NA,TRBV19,NA,TRBJ1-5,CASSMLNQPQHF,TGTGCCAGTTCCATGCTCAATCAGCCCCAGCATTTT
NA,TRBV7-8,once,TRBJ1-5,CASSLFLDSNQPQHF,TGTGCCAGCAGCTTATTTCTAGACAGCAATCAGCCCCAGCATTTT
NA,TRBV18,NA,TRBJ1-1,CASSPNEDSGEAFF,TGTGCCAGCTCACCTAACGAGGACTCCGGAGAAGCTTTCTTT
NA,TRBV5-1,NA,TRBJ2-3,CASSLAIRGGTDTQYF,TGCGCCAGCAGCTTGGCTATCCGGGGCGGGACAGATACGCAGTATTTT
TRBD1,TRBV14,NA,TRBJ1-4,CASSPLTGVNEKLFF,TGTGCCAGCAGCCCACTGACAGGGGTGAATGAAAAACTGTTTTTT
NA,TRBV6-6,NA,TRBJ1-1,CASSLAALKGITEAFF,TGTGCCAGCAGCTTGGCCGCCTTAAAGGGAATCACTGAAGCTTTCTTT